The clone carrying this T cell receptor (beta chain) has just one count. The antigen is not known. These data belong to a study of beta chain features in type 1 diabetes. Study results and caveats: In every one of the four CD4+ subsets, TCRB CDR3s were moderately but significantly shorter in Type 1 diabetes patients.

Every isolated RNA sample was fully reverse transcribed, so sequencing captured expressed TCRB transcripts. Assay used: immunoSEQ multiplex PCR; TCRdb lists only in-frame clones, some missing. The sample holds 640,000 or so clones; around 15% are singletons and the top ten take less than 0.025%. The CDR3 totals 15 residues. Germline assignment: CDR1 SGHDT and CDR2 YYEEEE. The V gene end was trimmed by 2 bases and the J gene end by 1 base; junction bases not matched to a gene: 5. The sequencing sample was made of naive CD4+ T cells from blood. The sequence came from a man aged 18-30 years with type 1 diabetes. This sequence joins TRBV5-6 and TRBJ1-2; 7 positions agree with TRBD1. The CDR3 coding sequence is TGTGCCAGCAGCTTCATGACAGGGTTTAACTATGGCTACACCTTC. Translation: CASSFMTGFNYGYTF.